The rows below give T cell receptor beta chains drawn from one sample of a study of preoperative IRX-2 immunotherapy in early breast cancer. The assay was immunoSEQ multiplex PCR, and TCRdb's table has in-frame clones only and misses some. The data show 23,000 or so clones, with 80% to 90% seen just once and approximately 9.4% held by the top ten. The sample here was tumor tissue, taken after IRX-2 immunotherapy. The receptors were gathered from a human donor with breast cancer. CDR3s include the opening cysteine and the closing phenylalanine or tryptophan. Each record gives: clone size, J gene, D gene, V gene, CDR3 DNA, CDR3 protein. The D gene is left open where the match is weak. Size is stated for part of the rows, as once, few or many counts, or as a class when the clone is expanded.

size: NA; J: TRBJ2-7; D: NA; V: TRBV6-4; DNA: TGTGCCAGCAGTAGGGTGGGGGGCTACGAGCAGTACTTC; CDR3: CASSRVGGYEQYF
size: NA; J: TRBJ2-1; D: NA; V: TRBV18; DNA: TGTGCCAGCTCACCACGGAGAAATGAGCAGTTCTTC; CDR3: CASSPRRNEQFF
size: NA; J: TRBJ1-2; D: NA; V: TRBV6-1; DNA: TGTGCCAGCAGTGTCCAAGAGGGCCTCTATGGCTACACCTTC; CDR3: CASSVQEGLYGYTF
size: NA; J: TRBJ2-3; D: TRBD2; V: TRBV5-1; DNA: TGCGCCAGCAGCTTGGGACTAGCGGGCACAGATACGCAGTATTTT; CDR3: CASSLGLAGTDTQYF
size: NA; J: TRBJ1-2; D: NA; V: TRBV21-1; DNA: TGTGCCAGCAGCTGTCAGGGGCATTATGGCTACACCTTC; CDR3: CASSCQGHYGYTF
size: NA; J: TRBJ2-5; D: NA; V: TRBV7-2; DNA: TGTGCCAGCAGCTTCCTCTCGGGGAGCCAAGAGACCCAGTACTTC; CDR3: CASSFLSGSQETQYF
size: NA; J: TRBJ2-7; D: NA; V: TRBV7-2; DNA: TGTGCCAGCAGTTTGACAGATTACGAGCAGTACTTC; CDR3: CASSLTDYEQYF
size: NA; J: TRBJ1-1; D: NA; V: TRBV9; DNA: TGTGCCAGCAGCGTAGGTATCAGGGTAGGGAACACTGAAGCTTTCTTT; CDR3: CASSVGIRVGNTEAFF
size: NA; J: TRBJ1-6; D: NA; V: TRBV27; DNA: TGTGCCAGCACCAGGGGTAATTCACCCCTCCACTTT; CDR3: CASTRGNSPLHF
size: NA; J: TRBJ1-2; D: TRBD1; V: TRBV28; DNA: TGTGCCACCATTTCCCAGGGGGGGGACTATGGCTACACCTTC; CDR3: CATISQGGDYGYTF
size: NA; J: TRBJ2-5; D: NA; V: TRBV2; DNA: TGTGCCAGCAGTGGGGAGACCCAGTACTTC; CDR3: CASSGETQYF
size: NA; J: TRBJ2-7; D: NA; V: TRBV18; DNA: TGTGCCAGCTCACCACCTGCGGCAGCCACCTACGAGCAGTACTTC; CDR3: CASSPPAAATYEQYF
size: NA; J: TRBJ1-1; D: NA; V: TRBV7-2; DNA: TGTGCCAGCAGCTTAGGGGGGAGGAACACTGAAGCTTTCTTT; CDR3: CASSLGGRNTEAFF
size: NA; J: TRBJ1-5; D: TRBD1; V: TRBV2; DNA: TGTGCCAGCAGGGACAGGGGAGTTGATCAGCCCCAGCATTTT; CDR3: CASRDRGVDQPQHF
size: once; J: TRBJ2-2; D: TRBD1; V: TRBV4-3; DNA: TGCGCCAGCAGCCAAGAGGGACAGGGGATCGGGGAGCTGTTTTTT; CDR3: CASSQEGQGIGELFF
size: NA; J: TRBJ2-5; D: NA; V: TRBV7-2; DNA: TGTGCCAGCAGCTCCCCGGGCCTGACCCAGTACTTC; CDR3: CASSSPGLTQYF
size: NA; J: TRBJ2-3; D: NA; V: TRBV14; DNA: TGTGCCAGCAGGCGACAGAGCACAGATACGCAGTATTTT; CDR3: CASRRQSTDTQYF
size: NA; J: TRBJ2-5; D: TRBD1; V: TRBV19; DNA: TGTGCCAGTAGTAGCCAGGGGGAAGAGACCCAGTACTTC; CDR3: CASSSQGEETQYF
size: NA; J: TRBJ1-2; D: NA; V: TRBV6-5; DNA: TGTGCCAGCAGTTACCGACAGGCCTATGGCTACACCTTC; CDR3: CASSYRQAYGYTF
size: NA; J: TRBJ2-4; D: NA; V: TRBV4-2; DNA: TGTGCCAGCAGCCAAGTCTCCGCTAGCGAGAGCATTCAGTACTTC; CDR3: CASSQVSASESIQYF
size: NA; J: TRBJ2-7; D: TRBD2; V: TRBV19; DNA: TGTGCCACCGTCTCCGGACTAGCAAGCCACGAGCAGTACTTC; CDR3: CATVSGLASHEQYF
size: NA; J: TRBJ2-7; D: TRBD1; V: TRBV5-1; DNA: TGCGCCAGCAGCCTCCCCGGGACAGGATCCTACGAGCAGTACTTC; CDR3: CASSLPGTGSYEQYF
size: NA; J: TRBJ2-1; D: NA; V: TRBV19; DNA: TGTGCCAGTATGTCAGGAATCGCCTACAATGAGCAGTTCTTC; CDR3: CASMSGIAYNEQFF
size: NA; J: TRBJ2-5; D: TRBD1; V: TRBV5-3; DNA: TGTGCCAGAAGCATCCCGGGACAGGGCCAGAACGGGACCCAGTACTTC; CDR3: CARSIPGQGQNGTQYF
size: NA; J: TRBJ2-7; D: NA; V: TRBV15; DNA: TGTGCCACCAGCAGAGATCTGGAAGGTAACGCCGAGCAGTACTTC; CDR3: CATSRDLEGNAEQYF
size: NA; J: TRBJ2-1; D: TRBD2; V: TRBV7-2; DNA: TGTGCCAGCAGCTTAGCGGGCGGGGGGGGTTACAATGAGCAGTTCTTC; CDR3: CASSLAGGGGYNEQFF
size: NA; J: TRBJ2-3; D: NA; V: TRBV7-8; DNA: TGTGCCAGCAGCTTAGCGTGGGGGAAAGATACGCAGTATTTT; CDR3: CASSLAWGKDTQYF
size: once; J: TRBJ2-7; D: NA; V: TRBV28; DNA: TGTGCCAGCAGAGGCAGCTCCTACGAGCAGTACTTC; CDR3: CASRGSSYEQYF
size: NA; J: TRBJ1-3; D: TRBD1; V: TRBV7-2; DNA: TGTGCCAGCAGCCCGACAGGGATCACCATATATTTT; CDR3: CASSPTGITIYF
size: NA; J: TRBJ2-5; D: TRBD2; V: TRBV28; DNA: TGTGCCAGCAGCCTAGCGGGAGGGTTGCAGTACTTC; CDR3: CASSLAGGLQYF
size: once; J: TRBJ2-3; D: NA; V: TRBV28; DNA: TGTGCCAGCAGTTCTCCCAGGGTGATCACAGATACGCAGTATTTT; CDR3: CASSSPRVITDTQYF
size: NA; J: TRBJ2-7; D: NA; V: TRBV5-6; DNA: TGTGCCAGCAGCTTGGTCTCCGAGCAGTACTTC; CDR3: CASSLVSEQYF
size: NA; J: TRBJ2-1; D: NA; V: TRBV27; DNA: TGTGCCAGCAGTTTAAGGCAGGAACAGTTCTTC; CDR3: CASSLRQEQFF
size: NA; J: TRBJ2-3; D: NA; V: TRBV9; DNA: TGTGCCAGCAGCGTAGTATCTGGGGATACGCAGTATTTT; CDR3: CASSVVSGDTQYF
size: NA; J: TRBJ1-5; D: TRBD1; V: TRBV19; DNA: TGTGCCAGTAGCACTACAGGGGGGCTACAGCCCCAGCATTTT; CDR3: CASSTTGGLQPQHF
size: NA; J: TRBJ2-5; D: NA; V: TRBV4-1; DNA: TGCGCCAGCAGCCAAGACCACGGGGAAGAGACCCAGTACTTC; CDR3: CASSQDHGEETQYF
size: NA; J: TRBJ1-2; D: NA; V: TRBV6-1; DNA: TGTGCCAGCATTAGAGATGGGGGGGGGAACTATGGCTACACCTTC; CDR3: CASIRDGGGNYGYTF
size: NA; J: TRBJ2-1; D: NA; V: TRBV19; DNA: TGTGCCAGTAGTGCGAATAGCGCGTACAATGAGCAGTTCTTC; CDR3: CASSANSAYNEQFF
size: NA; J: TRBJ2-7; D: NA; V: TRBV7-9; DNA: TGTGCCAGCAGCTTGGGGGGGCCGATTGACGAGCAGTACTTC; CDR3: CASSLGGPIDEQYF
size: NA; J: TRBJ1-6; D: NA; V: TRBV27; DNA: TGTGCCAGCTCCGGAAGGACTTATAATTCACCCCTCCACTTT; CDR3: CASSGRTYNSPLHF
size: NA; J: TRBJ1-1; D: NA; V: TRBV7-8; DNA: TGTGCCAGCAGACTCACGGCGTCGAACACTGAAGCTTTCTTT; CDR3: CASRLTASNTEAFF
size: NA; J: TRBJ2-5; D: TRBD2; V: TRBV6-5; DNA: TGTGCCAGCAGTTACTCTAGCGGGGGGGAGACCCAGTACTTC; CDR3: CASSYSSGGETQYF
size: NA; J: TRBJ1-3; D: NA; V: TRBV7-2; DNA: TGTGCCAGCAGCTTAGATGAGGGAAACACCATATATTTT; CDR3: CASSLDEGNTIYF
size: NA; J: TRBJ2-3; D: TRBD2; V: TRBV4-3; DNA: TGCGCCAGCAGCCAAGGGGCCCTAGCGGGGGCCCCCACAGATACGCAGTATTTT; CDR3: CASSQGALAGAPTDTQYF
size: once; J: TRBJ2-6; D: NA; V: TRBV4-1; DNA: TGCGCCAGCAGCCCACAGGGCGCTGGGGCCAACGTCCTGACTTTC; CDR3: CASSPQGAGANVLTF
size: NA; J: TRBJ1-2; D: TRBD1; V: TRBV12-5; DNA: TGTGCTAGTGGTTTGCCGGAGGGACAGGGGATGCCTGGCTACACCTTC; CDR3: CASGLPEGQGMPGYTF
size: NA; J: TRBJ2-5; D: TRBD1; V: TRBV7-9; DNA: TGTGCCAGCAGCTTAGGGACAGGGGGCTTAGAGACCCAGTACTTC; CDR3: CASSLGTGGLETQYF
size: NA; J: TRBJ1-2; D: TRBD1; V: TRBV11-2; DNA: TGTGCCAGCAGCGGCCTCATTACAGGGGTGCTTGGCTACACCTTC; CDR3: CASSGLITGVLGYTF